This T cell receptor (beta chain) is drawn from a study of cytomegalovirus exposure and HLA in healthy donors. The study's findings and limits: No immune exposure information besides CMV serostatus was available. A list of more than 150 TCR beta chains associated with cytomegalovirus was given.

CDR3 size: 14 residues. Germline loops: CDR1 SEHNR, CDR2 FQNEAQ (reference sequence). Worth noting for this clone: The antigen is not known. The junction departs from germline at one end; a sequencing error may be responsible.

PCR involved 60 Vbeta and 13 Jbeta primers. Under the authors' procedure: Later, an analysis found around 80 million unique TCR beta chains, and about 9.9 million of these were shared. TCRdb's copy holds only in-frame clones and misses some; the assay was immunoSEQ multiplex PCR. V, J and clone size are taken as reported in that table, and D and trimming were inferred from the DNA itself. Here the sample spans about 170,000 clones, about 80% being singletons. The sample consisted of PBMCs. The sequence was obtained from a man between 18 and 29 years old in good health and CMV-seronegative. The gene calls are TRBV7-9 and TRBJ2-5, with 9 nucleotides matching TRBD1. CDR3 DNA sequence: TGTTCCAGCAGCTTTACAGGGGGCCTAGAGACCCAGTACTTC. Its translation is CSSSFTGGLETQYF.